Following are 32 T cell receptor beta chains from one sample sequenced in a study of human T cells and chemical hapten exposure. Time point indicated: patch test 1, 2 weeks after DPC sensitization. Treatment of the sample: therapeutic diphenylcyclopropenone sensitization with weekly scalp DPC. TCRdb reprocessed the RACE reads via MiXCR and lists one record per CDR3 protein. The sample has about 340,000 distinct CDR3 sequences; under 9% are singletons. Specimen: whole blood, collected in connection with sensitization to the hapten diphenylcyclopropenone (DPC). Source of these receptors: a woman younger than 35 with alopecia areata. Some clones in this sample may be carry-over from other donors' samples.

This clonotype was observed many times. The chain has TRBV4-1 and TRBJ1-2; the D is unclear. V lost 4 bases to trimming and J lost 0 bases, with 9 bases between them. This CDR3 spans 14 amino acids. Germline CDR1 is MGHRA and CDR2 is YSYEKL. CDR3 amino acids: CASSLNIANYGYTF. Written as DNA, the CDR3 is TGCGCCAGCAGCCTAAACATAGCTAACTATGGCTACACCTTC.

This clonotype was observed a few times. The chain uses TRBV28 and TRBJ2-6, with D possibly being TRBD2 (6 bases). Deletions cut 6 bases from V and 0 bases from J, with 15 bases between. The CDR3 has 17 residues. Germline V lookup: CDR1 MDHEN, CDR2 SYDVKM. DNA for the CDR3: TGTGCCAGCAGCACGGGCCAGGGAGGCTCTGGGGCCAACGTCCTGACTTTC. Translated, it gives CASSTGQGGSGANVLTF.

This clonotype was observed a few times. The V gene is TRBV6-2 or TRBV6-3, the J gene TRBJ2-7, with 8 bases identical to TRBD1. The V gene's germline CDR1 is MNHEY and CDR2 SVGEGT. The CDR3 totals 13 residues. V trimming: 4 bases; J trimming: 6 bases; junction bases outside the gene matches: 5. The CDR3 region is CASSSTDRGEQYF. DNA for the CDR3: TGTGCCAGCAGTTCCACCGACAGGGGCGAGCAGTACTTC.

This clonotype was observed at least ten times. V usage is TRBV20-1 and J usage is TRBJ1-1, with D perhaps TRBD1 (6 bases). Germline assignment: CDR1 DFQATT and CDR2 SNEGSKA (reference sequence). V was clipped by 6 bases and J by 1 base, with 15 bases between them. The CDR3 spans 14 residues. CDR3 bases: TGCAGTGCAAGCTTACAGGGCCGGAACACTGAAGCTTTCTTT. It is translated as CSASLQGRNTEAFF.

This clonotype was counted between two and nine times. The rearrangement joins TRBV7-2 to TRBJ2-5; TRBD2 aligns across 8 bases. Germline CDR1 and CDR2: SGHTA and FQGNSA. The V segment lost 2 bases and the J segment 3 bases; nucleotides outside the gene matches: 2. The CDR3 has 14 residues. As DNA, the CDR3 is TGTGCCAGCAGCTTAAACGGGGGGGAAGAGACCCAGTACTTC. Encoded protein: CASSLNGGEETQYF.

This chain uses TRBV6-5 with TRBJ2-2; 8 bases map to TRBD1. Germline V CDR1 and CDR2: MNHEY, SVGAGI. CDR3 size: 14 residues. Unmatched junction bases numbered 6, after V lost 7 bases and J lost 5 bases. DNA of the CDR3: TGTGCCAGCAACGGACAGGGTCCAACCGGGGAGCTGTTTTTT. Its protein is CASNGQGPTGELFF.

This clonotype has a handful of counts. The chain employs TRBV6-1 and TRBJ1-5; D is perhaps TRBD1 (5 bases). The CDR3 is 16 amino acids. Germline V CDR1 and CDR2: MNHNS, SASEGT. Between the trimmed V and J ends, which lost 5 bases and 2 bases, there was a span of 16 bases. CDR3 DNA: TGTGCCAGCAGTCCAACCGGGACCTATGGCAATCAGCCCCAGCATTTT. Its protein is CASSPTGTYGNQPQHF.

V gene TRBV20-1 combines with J gene TRBJ1-3, with 8 positions matching TRBD1. Trimming removed 5 bases from V and 5 bases from J; junction bases left unmatched: 8. The CDR3 is made up of 14 amino acids. The V gene's germline CDR1 is DFQATT and CDR2 SNEGSKA (reference sequence). CDR3 in amino acids: CSAGLTGARNTIYF. CDR3 nucleotide sequence: TGCAGTGCTGGATTGACAGGGGCCAGAAACACCATATATTTT.

This clonotype was recorded many times. The chain is built from TRBV27 and TRBJ2-5; the D is unclear. CDR3 length equals 13 residues. Trimming shortened V by 6 bases and J by 3 bases, and 11 bases separated the two germline ends. Germline V gene lookup returns CDR1 MNHEY and CDR2 SMNVEV (reference sequence). The DNA for the CDR3 is TGTGCCAGCAGGCACCGAGGAAAAGAGACCCAGTACTTC. This codes for CASRHRGKETQYF.

This clonotype was seen a handful of times. J is TRBJ1-2 and V is TRBV6-5, with D possibly TRBD1 on 6 matching bases. Germline V gene data show CDR1 as MNHEY and CDR2 as SVGAGI. The CDR3 sequence is 18 residues long. Between the trimmed V and J ends, which lost 0 bases and 2 bases, there was a span of 19 bases. DNA for the CDR3: TGTGCCAGCAGTTACTCTCCCCCCGATACAGGGATCAACTATGGCTACACCTTC. Translated: CASSYSPPDTGINYGYTF.

This clonotype has just a few counts. The rearrangement links TRBV6-5 to TRBJ1-3; D unclear. Germline CDR1 reads MNHEY; CDR2 reads SVGAGI. CDR3 length equals 16 residues. V was pared by 0 bases and J by 4 bases, with 13 bases between. CDR3 nucleotides: TGTGCCAGCAGTTACTCGGAGGCTTTATCGGGAAACACCATATATTTT. Its protein product is CASSYSEALSGNTIYF.

The chain employs TRBV19 and TRBJ1-6; 7 bases fit TRBD1. Trimming at V came to 9 bases and at J to 8 bases, leaving 10 bases not matched to a gene. CDR3 size: 14 residues. Germline CDR1 is LNHDA and CDR2 is SQIVND (reference sequence). The CDR3 DNA sequence: TGTGCCAGCCCATCAGGGGACAGCGATTCACCCCTCCACTTT. It specifies CASPSGDSDSPLHF.

This clonotype showed up many times. CDR3: CASSQDQSSTDTQYF. The DNA for the CDR3 is TGCGCCAGCAGCCAAGATCAAAGCAGCACAGATACGCAGTATTTT. The chain employs TRBV4-3 and TRBJ2-3; D not resolved. This CDR3 spans 15 amino acids. Trimming pared 0 bases from V and 0 bases from J, leaving 7 bases between. Germline V CDR1 and CDR2: LGHNA, YSLEER.

This clonotype was counted between two and nine times. The CDR3 nucleotides read TGTGCCAGCAGTGTGGGACTAGCGGGGGACTCCAATGAGCAGTTCTTC. As protein: CASSVGLAGDSNEQFF. This sequence joins TRBV12-3 or TRBV12-4 and TRBJ2-1; 14 bases map to TRBD2. The CDR3 spans 16 residues. The J segment lost 6 bases and the V segment lost 5 bases, leaving 6 bases of the junction unmatched.

The V gene is TRBV20-1, the J gene TRBJ2-7; D is undetermined. Trimming removed 0 bases at V and 5 bases at J, with 11 bases between. The CDR3 length is 13 residues. Per the germline V gene, CDR1 is DFQATT and CDR2 is SNEGSKA (reference sequence). The CDR3 coding sequence is TGCAGTGCTAGAGACCCTCGCGGACACGAGCAGTACTTC. Translation gives CSARDPRGHEQYF.

This clonotype was seen only a few times. The chain is built from TRBV12-3 or TRBV12-4 and TRBJ2-3, with 8 bases aligning to TRBD1. CDR3 size: 18 residues. V shed 6 bases, J shed 3 bases, and the junction held 17 bases outside the gene matches. CDR3 loop: CASSTRRPGTGPTDTQYF. The CDR3 DNA is TGTGCCAGCAGCACTAGACGTCCCGGGACAGGTCCGACAGATACGCAGTATTTT.

The chain recombines TRBV6-6 with TRBJ2-1; 10 bases agree with TRBD2. The germline gives CDR1 MNHNY, CDR2 SVGAGI (reference sequence). The CDR3 extends over 18 amino acids. Losses at the gene ends were 0 bases for V and 4 bases for J; bases not matched to a gene: 9. DNA of the CDR3: TGTGCCAGCAGTTACTCGACATGGTCTAGCGGGGGATACAATGAGCAGTTCTTC. Protein sequence: CASSYSTWSSGGYNEQFF.

The gene calls are TRBV7-2 and TRBJ1-5; D gene uncertain. V was shortened by 1 base and J by 3 bases, with 10 bases between the two germline ends. The CDR3 sequence is 15 residues long. Germline lookup yields CDR1 SGHTA and CDR2 FQGNSA. The CDR3 DNA follows: TGTGCCAGCAGCTTAGGGTGGCAGGCCAATCAGCCCCAGCATTTT. It yields the protein CASSLGWQANQPQHF.

In this sample, this clonotype turned up many times. The chain recombines TRBV29-1 with TRBJ2-2; weak D call: TRBD1 (6 bases). The CDR3 sequence is 14 residues long. V was trimmed by 7 bases and J by 0 bases, leaving 12 bases between them. Germline V gene lookup returns CDR1 SQVTM and CDR2 ANQGSEA. The CDR3 nucleotides are TGCAGCGCCACGGACAGATCGAACACCGGGGAGCTGTTTTTT. Translated: CSATDRSNTGELFF.

The chain's CDR3 is CASSDPIRQPQHF. DNA of the CDR3: TGTGCCAGCAGTGACCCGATACGGCAGCCCCAGCATTTT. The rearrangement joins TRBV6-1 to TRBJ1-5; D remains ambiguous. The CDR3 spans 13 residues. V lost 3 bases to trimming and J lost 7 bases, with 10 bases between them. The germline CDR1 and CDR2 sequences are MNHNS and SASEGT.

This clonotype turned up a few times. The gene calls are TRBV6-5 and TRBJ2-7, with 9 nucleotides matching TRBD2. Germline lookup yields CDR1 MNHEY and CDR2 SVGAGI. This CDR3 spans 15 amino acids. The V gene end was trimmed by 4 bases and the J gene end by 3 bases; junction bases not matched to a gene: 7. The CDR3 DNA follows: TGTGCCAGCAGTTCCCTAGCGGGGCTGGTCTACGAGCAGTACTTC. It specifies CASSSLAGLVYEQYF.

This clonotype was detected ten times or more. The chain has TRBV28 and TRBJ2-7; D might be TRBD2 (5 bases). The CDR3 extends over 14 amino acids. The V and J ends lost 6 bases and 0 bases respectively, with 12 bases between them. Germline lookup yields CDR1 MDHEN and CDR2 SYDVKM. The CDR3 protein is CASSRTGSSYEQYF. DNA for the CDR3: TGTGCCAGCAGCCGGACTGGAAGCTCCTACGAGCAGTACTTC.

This rearrangement joins TRBV4-2 to TRBJ2-7; TRBD1 agrees at 10 bases. Trimming took 6 bases from V and 6 from J; bases not matched to a gene: 8. The CDR3 covers 14 residues. Germline CDR1 and CDR2: LGHNA and YNFKEQ. The CDR3 bases are TGTGCCAGCAGGAGCGACAGGGACAGGGGCGAGCAGTACTTC. Amino acid sequence: CASRSDRDRGEQYF.

This clonotype was seen a handful of times. The chain joins TRBV4-2 to TRBJ1-1; D ambiguous. Germline V gene lookup returns CDR1 LGHNA and CDR2 YNFKEQ. The V and J ends lost 4 bases and 1 base respectively, with 13 bases between them. CDR3 length: 15 amino acids. The CDR3 reads CASSPLYFSNTEAFF. The CDR3 coding sequence is TGTGCCAGCAGCCCCCTATACTTTTCGAACACTGAAGCTTTCTTT.

This clonotype was recorded a few times. This chain uses TRBV6-6 with TRBJ1-2; D remains unclear. This CDR3 is built from 17 residues. Trimming pared 0 bases from V and 4 bases from J, leaving 18 bases between. The germline gives CDR1 MNHNY, CDR2 SVGAGI (reference sequence). CDR3 bases: TGTGCCAGCAGTTACTCGATAGGAGGGTTGAGTGGCTATGGCTACACCTTC. Its translation: CASSYSIGGLSGYGYTF.

This clonotype was seen ten or more times. The chain is built from TRBV7-8 and TRBJ1-2; 8 nucleotides match TRBD1. Per the germline V gene, CDR1 is SGHVS and CDR2 is FQNEAQ. V lost 1 base and J lost 3; bases outside the gene matches: 7. This CDR3 comprises 16 residues. Here the CDR3 reads CASSLVAGGADYGYTF. The CDR3 DNA is TGTGCCAGCAGCTTAGTGGCAGGGGGCGCTGACTATGGCTACACCTTC.

This clonotype was seen only a few times. V gene TRBV6-5 combines with J gene TRBJ1-2, with a tentative D call TRBD1 (6 bases). Trimming took 0 bases from V and 8 from J, leaving 10 bases between them. Germline V CDR1 and CDR2: MNHEY, SVGAGI. The CDR3 totals 13 residues. CDR3 nucleotides: TGTGCCAGCAGTTACTCCCAGGGGAGAGGCTACACCTTC. Translated, it gives CASSYSQGRGYTF.

This clonotype was seen a few times. This chain uses TRBV27 with TRBJ1-2, with unresolved D. Trimming removed 6 bases at V and 3 bases at J, with 11 bases between. The CDR3 is 13 amino acids. Germline V CDR1 and CDR2: MNHEY, SMNVEV (reference sequence). The CDR3 loop reads CASRPDSHYGYTF. The CDR3 coding sequence is TGTGCCAGCAGGCCGGACTCTCACTATGGCTACACCTTC.

The V call is TRBV18, the J call TRBJ1-2, with a tentative D call TRBD1 (5 bases). This CDR3 region has 16 residues. V was pared by 5 bases and J by 8 bases, with 24 bases between. The V gene's germline CDR1 is KGHSH and CDR2 LQKENI. The CDR3 is CASSSDQEAGSKGYTF. CDR3 nucleotide sequence: TGTGCCAGCTCATCCGACCAAGAGGCAGGGAGTAAAGGCTACACCTTC.

This clonotype was detected ten times or more. J is TRBJ1-1 and V is TRBV28; D is uncertain. V lost 3 bases to trimming and J lost 4 bases, with 12 bases between them. CDR1 and CDR2 from the germline V gene are MDHEN and SYDVKM. The CDR3 has 14 amino acids. DNA for the CDR3: TGTGCCAGCAGTTTGGAGGGTCAAGGCACTGAAGCTTTCTTT. Residues: CASSLEGQGTEAFF.

J is TRBJ1-4 and V is TRBV14; the D is unclear. The CDR3 has 15 residues. Germline V CDR1 and CDR2: SGHDN, FVKESK. V shed 6 bases and J shed 0 bases, with 11 bases lying between them. The CDR3 sequence: CASRKHGPTNEKLFF. CDR3 nucleotide sequence: TGTGCCAGCAGAAAACACGGCCCAACTAATGAAAAACTGTTTTTT. Variable domain in full (rest from reference TRBV14 and TRBJ1-4): EAGVTQFPSHSVIEKGQTVTLRCDPISGHDNLYWYRRVMGKEIKFLLHFVKESKQDESGMPNNRFLAERTGGTYSTLKVQPAELEDSGVYFCASRKHGPTNEKLFFGSGTQLSVL.

This clonotype was observed a few times. The chain links TRBV29-1 to TRBJ2-4, with a possible D match to TRBD2 (5 bases). Deletions cut 6 bases from V and 2 bases from J, with 8 bases between. CDR3 length equals 12 residues. CDR1 is SQVTM and CDR2 is ANQGSEA in the germline V gene. The CDR3 protein is CSVGSSKNIQYF. The CDR3 DNA reads TGCAGCGTGGGGAGCTCCAAAAACATTCAGTACTTC.